These 23 T cell receptor beta chains share one sample of origin, sequenced in a study of shared clonotypes between healthy human individuals. Profiled with immunoSEQ multiplex PCR; TCRdb holds only in-frame clones, not every one. The sample includes fewer than 3 million clones, 80% to 95% of them seen just once. What was sequenced was naive CD4+ T cells from PBMCs. Subset here: CD45RA+ positively selected. The receptors originated from a man between 18 and 29 years old in good health. Some clones in this sample may be carry-over from other donors' samples.

The chain is built from TRBV18 and TRBJ2-7, with 8 bases aligning to TRBD1. Germline-derived CDR1 and CDR2 are KGHSH and LQKENI. This CDR3 region has 16 residues. Trimming at V came to 3 bases and at J to 4 bases, leaving 11 bases not matched to a gene. CDR3 in DNA: TGTGCCAGCTCACCCACCCTAGGACAGGGAATGTACGAGCAGTACTTC. Residues: CASSPTLGQGMYEQYF.

The chain combines TRBV28 with TRBJ2-1, with 8 bases fitting TRBD2. With V trimmed by 8 bases and J by 8 bases, 14 bases remained unmatched. Germline V gives CDR1 MDHEN, CDR2 SYDVKM. The CDR3 has 15 residues. The CDR3 DNA reads as TGTGCCAGCCTCAAGGTAGCGGGATATATCTATGAGCAGTTCTTC. Protein sequence: CASLKVAGYIYEQFF.

The J gene is TRBJ2-5, the V gene TRBV18; no reliable D call. This CDR3 contains 14 residues. Germline lookup yields CDR1 KGHSH and CDR2 LQKENI. Trimming removed 1 base from V and 3 bases from J, with 9 bases in between. For the CDR3, the DNA is TGTGCCAGCTCACCACAGTACATGGAAGAGACCCAGTACTTC. Amino acid sequence: CASSPQYMEETQYF.

This rearrangement joins TRBV7-2 to TRBJ2-2; no reliable D call. This CDR3 contains 16 residues. Looked up from germline, CDR1 is SGHTA and CDR2 is FQGNSA. The V gene lost 2 bases and the J gene lost 0 bases, with 10 bases spanning the gap. CDR3 bases: TGTGCCAGCAGCTTATTGTACGGATCGAACACCGGGGAGCTGTTTTTT. Translated, it gives CASSLLYGSNTGELFF.

The V gene is TRBV4-2, the J gene TRBJ1-3; D may be TRBD1 (6 bases). CDR3 length equals 17 residues. Trimming cost V 3 bases and J 2 bases, with 17 bases left between them. The germline V gene has CDR1 LGHNA and CDR2 YNFKEQ. CDR3 in amino acids: CASSHPRGGLPGNTIYF. The CDR3 DNA follows: TGTGCCAGCAGCCATCCCCGAGGGGGGCTCCCTGGAAACACCATATATTTT.

The chain recombines TRBV4-2 with TRBJ1-2, with TRBD1 as a possible D gene (6 bases). Germline-derived CDR1 and CDR2 are LGHNA and YNFKEQ. This CDR3 spans 15 amino acids. Trimming cost V 4 bases and J 4 bases, with 16 bases left between them. The CDR3 coding sequence is TGTGCCAGCAGCCCCTCCTCGACAGGAGCCTATGGCTACACCTTC. Translating it yields CASSPSSTGAYGYTF.

Turning to this clone: The same CDR3 can be traced to other DNA sequences in this sample. V gene TRBV7-2 combines with J gene TRBJ2-1; D may be TRBD1 (5 bases). Germline values: CDR1 SGHTA, CDR2 FQGNSA. The CDR3 has 13 amino acids. The V and J ends lost 3 bases and 4 bases respectively, with 7 bases between them. The chain's CDR3 is CASSFSGYNEQFF. CDR3 sequence (DNA): TGTGCCAGCAGCTTTTCAGGGTACAATGAGCAGTTCTTC.

The chain joins TRBV28 to TRBJ2-7, with a weak D call TRBD2 (6 bases). V was clipped by 6 bases and J by 2 bases, with 14 bases between them. Germline CDR1 and CDR2: MDHEN and SYDVKM. The CDR3 spans 14 residues. Written as DNA, the CDR3 is TGTGCCAGCAGCGAACCCGGGGAGGCCTACGAGCAGTACTTC. Translation: CASSEPGEAYEQYF.

The chain carries TRBV5-4 and TRBJ2-2; D uncertain. Trimming pared 1 base from V and 4 bases from J, leaving 8 bases between. The CDR3 loop spans 14 amino acids. CDR1 SGHNT and CDR2 YYREEE come from the germline V gene (reference sequence). The CDR3 bases are TGTGCCAGCAGCTTGTTCGGTGGCACCGGGGAGCTGTTTTTT. Protein: CASSLFGGTGELFF.

The gene calls are TRBV2 and TRBJ2-7; 13 bases fit TRBD2. The V gene's germline CDR1 is SNHLY and CDR2 FYNNEI. The CDR3 has 15 residues. The V segment lost 6 bases and the J segment 1 base; nucleotides outside the gene matches: 3. In DNA form, the CDR3 reads TGTGCCAGCAGACTAGCGGGAGGGCGTTCCTACGAGCAGTACTTC. It specifies CASRLAGGRSYEQYF.

The chain couples TRBV7-8 to TRBJ2-2; no clear D gene. Germline CDR1 reads SGHVS; CDR2 reads FQNEAQ. Trimming removed 5 bases from V and 8 bases from J, with 9 bases in between. The CDR3 runs to 12 residues. Here the CDR3 reads CASSRDSGELFF. DNA of the CDR3: TGTGCCAGCAGCCGAGACTCGGGGGAGCTGTTTTTT.

The genes are TRBV7-2 and TRBJ2-5, with TRBD1 matching over 8 bases. Germline V CDR1 and CDR2: SGHTA, FQGNSA. V lost 5 bases, J lost 7 bases, and 15 bases stayed unmatched. The CDR3 covers 16 residues. The CDR3 loop is CASSLSWNDRGRTQYF. In DNA form, the CDR3 reads TGTGCCAGCAGCCTTAGCTGGAACGACAGGGGACGGACCCAGTACTTC.

The rearrangement uses TRBV29-1 and TRBJ2-5, with D possibly TRBD2 on 6 matching bases. Germline V gives CDR1 SQVTM, CDR2 ANQGSEA. The CDR3 runs to 14 residues. V lost 0 bases, J lost 5 bases, and 13 bases lay in between. CDR3: CSVEDGFRGETQYF. For the CDR3, the DNA is TGCAGCGTTGAAGATGGGTTCCGGGGGGAGACCCAGTACTTC.

This chain uses TRBV5-8 with TRBJ2-5; maybe TRBD2 (7 bases). CDR1 and CDR2 from the germline V gene are SGHTS and YDEGEE. This CDR3 is 16 amino acids long. With 0 bases removed from V and 6 bases from J, the gap between germline ends came to 18 bases. DNA of the CDR3: TGTGCCAGCAGCTTGGTGCGGGGGCGGCAGGGGAAGACCCAGTACTTC. Its protein product is CASSLVRGRQGKTQYF. Full variable domain (missing parts from reference TRBV5-8 and TRBJ2-5): EAGVTQSPTHLIKTRGQQATLRCSPISGHTSVYWYQQALGLGLQFLLWYDEGEERNRGNFPPRFSGRQFPNYSSELNVNALELEDSALYLCASSLVRGRQGKTQYFGPGTRLLVL.

J is TRBJ1-5 and V is TRBV2; D may be TRBD1 (5 bases). Looked up from germline, CDR1 is SNHLY and CDR2 is FYNNEI. The CDR3 is 15 amino acids. Trimming removed 5 bases from V and 3 bases from J, with 14 bases in between. The CDR3, as DNA: TGTGCCAGCAGTCCAGGGAGGAGGGACAATCAGCCCCAGCATTTT. Translated: CASSPGRRDNQPQHF.

This clone was found a few times. Other DNA variants within this sample encode the same CDR3. J is TRBJ1-5 and V is TRBV30; D gene ambiguous. Germline CDR1 is GTSNPN and CDR2 is SVGIG (reference sequence). The CDR3 spans 12 residues. Trimming removed 1 base from V and 4 bases from J, with 5 bases in between. The CDR3 region is CAWSGGNQPQHF. DNA of the CDR3: TGTGCCTGGAGTGGAGGTAATCAGCCCCAGCATTTT.

The chain combines TRBV28 with TRBJ2-7; D is unclear. V lost 6 bases to trimming and J lost 2 bases, with 11 bases between them. There are 13 residues in the CDR3. Looked up from germline, CDR1 is MDHEN and CDR2 is SYDVKM. The CDR3 region has the DNA TGTGCCAGCAGCCCACTTCTCCCCTACGAGCAGTACTTC. Translating it yields CASSPLLPYEQYF.

The V gene is TRBV5-1, the J gene TRBJ2-5, with D perhaps TRBD1 or TRBD2 (6 bases each). Trimming cost V 0 bases and J 3 bases, with 12 bases left between them. Germline lookup yields CDR1 SGHRS and CDR2 YFSETQ. CDR3 length equals 15 residues. CDR3 nucleotide sequence: TGCGCCAGCAGCTTGGTGCCGGGGGCGGAAGAGACCCAGTACTTC. As protein: CASSLVPGAEETQYF.

This chain joins TRBV7-9 and TRBJ1-1; possibly TRBD1 for D (6 bases). The germline CDR1 and CDR2 sequences are SEHNR and FQNEAQ (reference sequence). V lost 5 bases and J 3 bases, leaving 13 bases between the germline ends. The CDR3 has 14 residues. DNA of the CDR3: TGTGCCAGCAGCATTTTTTCAGGGGACACTGAAGCTTTCTTT. Translating it yields CASSIFSGDTEAFF.

This clone occurred once. The V gene is TRBV18, the J gene TRBJ2-3; TRBD2 is a possible D gene (5 bases). CDR3 length equals 13 residues. The V end was cut by 6 bases, the J end by 4 bases, with 11 bases between. Germline loops: CDR1 KGHSH, CDR2 LQKENI. CDR3: CASSSGEPDTQYF. The CDR3 DNA sequence: TGTGCCAGCTCCTCCGGGGAGCCAGATACGCAGTATTTT.

V usage is TRBV6-6 and J usage is TRBJ1-6; no clear D. The CDR3 runs to 16 residues. Per germline, CDR1 MNHNY and CDR2 SVGAGI (reference sequence). V lost 7 bases and J lost 0, with 13 bases in between. The CDR3 spells CASTKWESSYNSPLHF. Written as DNA, the CDR3 is TGTGCCAGCACCAAATGGGAGAGCTCCTATAATTCACCCCTCCACTTT.

This sequence joins TRBV28 and TRBJ1-2; the D is unclear. This CDR3 has 13 residues. V was clipped by 5 bases and J by 8 bases, with 15 bases between them. Germline V gives CDR1 MDHEN, CDR2 SYDVKM. This CDR3 reads CASSPGSRGGYTF. The CDR3 DNA sequence: TGTGCCAGCAGTCCCGGGTCCCGAGGGGGCTACACCTTC.

The CDR3 region has the DNA TGTGCCAGCAGTTTGCTAGCGGGAGCGGGGGAGCCCTACAATGAGCAGTTCTTC. Its translation: CASSLLAGAGEPYNEQFF. This sequence joins TRBV27 and TRBJ2-1; 10 bases align to TRBD2. V shed 3 bases, J shed 2 bases, and the junction held 10 bases outside the gene matches. CDR1 and CDR2 (germline): MNHEY, SMNVEV (reference sequence). There are 18 residues in the CDR3.